This TCR beta chain was captured by sequencing in a study of blood T cells in healthy people across ages. Study-wide findings and caveats: PBMCs that were unsorted prevented a conclusive naive versus antigen-experienced comparison.

V shed 0 bases and J shed 5 bases, with 10 bases lying between them. The germline V gene has CDR1 SGHDN and CDR2 FVKESK. The CDR3 sequence is 14 residues long. Concerning this clonotype: Its antigen is still unknown.

A second about 6 to 12 cycle PCR used barcoded and J-beta primers. TCRdb reanalysed the 5' RACE reads using MiXCR and keeps one entry per CDR3 protein. The sample contains over 600,000 distinct CDR3 sequences, roughly 46% of which appear only once. No fewer than 7 million PBMCs went into each sample. This clonotype was obtained from a man at least 80 years old in good health. The sequenced sample was blood. V gene TRBV14 combines with J gene TRBJ1-2; D is ambiguous. CDR3 in amino acids: CASSQERESYGYTF. The CDR3 region has the DNA TGTGCCAGCAGCCAAGAACGGGAATCTTATGGCTACACCTTC. Using reference TRBV14 and TRBJ1-2 for the parts outside the CDR3, the full variable domain is EAGVTQFPSHSVIEKGQTVTLRCDPISGHDNLYWYRRVMGKEIKFLLHFVKESKQDESGMPNNRFLAERTGGTYSTLKVQPAELEDSGVYFCASSQERESYGYTFGSGTRLTVV.